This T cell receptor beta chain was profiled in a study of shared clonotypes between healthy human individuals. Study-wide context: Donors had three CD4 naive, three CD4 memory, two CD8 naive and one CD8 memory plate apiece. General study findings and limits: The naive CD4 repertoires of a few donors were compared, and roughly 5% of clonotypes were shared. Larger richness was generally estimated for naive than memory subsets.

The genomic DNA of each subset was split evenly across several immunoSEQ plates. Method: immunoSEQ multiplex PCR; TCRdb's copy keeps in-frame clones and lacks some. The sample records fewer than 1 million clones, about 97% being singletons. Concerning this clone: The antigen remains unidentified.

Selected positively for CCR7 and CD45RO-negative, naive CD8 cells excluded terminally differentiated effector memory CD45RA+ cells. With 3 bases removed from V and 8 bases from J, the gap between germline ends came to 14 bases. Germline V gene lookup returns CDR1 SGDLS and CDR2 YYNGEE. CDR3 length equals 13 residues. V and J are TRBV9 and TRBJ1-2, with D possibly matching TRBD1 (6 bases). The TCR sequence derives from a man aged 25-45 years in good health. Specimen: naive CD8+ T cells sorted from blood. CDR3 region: CASSGSGAPGYTF. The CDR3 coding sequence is TGTGCCAGCAGCGGCTCGGGGGCGCCGGGCTACACCTTC.